This entry describes one T cell receptor (beta chain). This clone was observed at least ten times. There is no known antigen for this receptor. Within one base of it there is no much larger clone, and no base qualities were kept. Within the sample, other DNA sequences also encode this same CDR3. Sequences MGHDK (CDR1) and SYGVNS (CDR2) are obtained from the germline V gene. The junction shows trimming of 5 bases on V and 5 bases on J, plus 13 bases between the germline ends. The CDR3 spans 13 residues, from the cysteine through the phenylalanine. Left in the record is the CDR3 DNA by itself, 39 bases read in frame from the first base. The donors were healthy, HIV-negative adults with no recently reported acute infections or vaccinations. Every donor was a Caucasian adult residing in Nashville, Tennessee, USA. For unsorted samples, 70 million to 95 million PBMCs were counted, and genomic DNA was extracted using the QIAamp DNA Blood Mini kit. Blood was obtained by leukapheresis, after which PBMCs were separated by Ficoll-Histopaque density gradient centrifugation and cryopreserved in liquid nitrogen vapor phase.

The data were taken from a study of shared clonotypes between healthy human individuals (dated by TCRdb to about 2020). Study-level background: The cohort comprised two women and a few men aged 18 to 49 years. The study deeply sequenced blood TCR repertoires of about 5 healthy adults to estimate repertoire size and the extent of clonotype sharing between individuals. To increase sequencing depth and limit assay-specific biases, different laboratories used diverse techniques to prepare libraries and sequence TCR repertoires. Between about 0.85 and 9.5 billion PBMCs per donor were obtained by leukapheresis. The study at large found these results: The small number of donors limited the genetic and exposure-history diversity represented. Only blood was sampled, and tissue TCR repertoires likely differ from those in blood. Pairwise subsampling indicated that sequencing depth was expected to affect the degree of clonotype sharing among donors.

TCR CDR3 regions were amplified from genomic DNA by multiplex PCR using the deep immunoSEQ assay. Extracted genomic DNA from each cell subset was spread evenly across all wells of several immunoSEQ 96-well plates, with each plate serving as a replicate. For unsorted PBMC, roughly 270 ng genomic DNA, equal to 25,000 to 35,000 T cell genomes, was loaded into each replicate PCR. Ten immunoSEQ deep assay plates were used to sequence unsorted PBMC genomic DNA. The purified libraries were quantified using a Qubit 3.0 fluorometer, sized with a Bioanalyzer 2100, and then quantified again using the KAPA Library Quantification kit. Every immunoSEQ 96-well plate was sequenced on a dedicated single-read 150-cycle Illumina NextSeq 550 flow cell. Per the authors' processing: Because the immunoSEQ output held only junctional sequences and lacked quality scores, the filtering could not match the filtering applied to full-length reads. To assign V/J genes and CDR3, sequences were annotated using PyIR, a Python wrapper for IgBLAST v1.9, with IMGT germline references. Reads were removed for weak V/J assignments (E-value above 1e-6), missing CDR3, stop codons, out-of-frame junctions, or ambiguous translated residues. A V3J clonotype was defined by an identical inferred V gene, J gene, and CDR3 amino acid sequence. The percentage overlap between two repertoires was calculated by dividing the number of shared unique clonotypes by the size of the smaller repertoire. Richness of each repertoire was evaluated using RTK rarefaction, the Chao1 estimator, and Recon v2.1 estimates of unobserved clonotypes. TCRdb took over this immuneACCESS table, retaining in-frame rearrangements with V and J assigned. Such tables are incomplete; in checked studies, under half of the missing clones stem from an unresolved V gene, and the remainder is unexplained. V and J calls plus clone size are reproduced from that table; the DNA served to infer D and trimming. The sample table holds more than 400,000 clones, of which about 85% were seen once. Together, the top ten hold about 13% of the sample.

The sequenced sample was PBMCs. The chain was built from TRBV25-1 and TRBJ2-7; a weak D assignment points to TRBD1 (7 bases agree). This sequence originates from a woman aged 40 to 50 in good health. Some clones in this sample may be carry-over from other donors' samples. The nucleotide sequence reads TGTGCCAGCAGTCCAGGGGGGTCGAACGAGCAGTACTTC. Translated, it gives CASSPGGSNEQYF.